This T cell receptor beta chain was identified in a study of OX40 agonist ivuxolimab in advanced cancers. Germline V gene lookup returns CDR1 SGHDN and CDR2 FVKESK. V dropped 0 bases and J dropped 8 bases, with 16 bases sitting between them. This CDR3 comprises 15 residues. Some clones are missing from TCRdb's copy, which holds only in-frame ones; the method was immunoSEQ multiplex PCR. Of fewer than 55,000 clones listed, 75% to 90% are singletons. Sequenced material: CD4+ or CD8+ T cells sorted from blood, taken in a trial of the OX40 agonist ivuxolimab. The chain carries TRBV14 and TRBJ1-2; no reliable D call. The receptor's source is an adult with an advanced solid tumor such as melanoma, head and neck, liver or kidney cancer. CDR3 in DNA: TGTGCCAGCAGCCAAGATTGGCAGGTCCCAGGCGGCTACACCTTC. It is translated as CASSQDWQVPGGYTF.